This TCR beta chain was recovered during a study of CDR3 diversity in severe acne. This clonotype is medium-sized within its sample. The CDR3 contains 12 residues. Germline V CDR1 and CDR2: SQVTM, ANQGSEA. V was trimmed by 3 bases and J by 7 bases, leaving 12 bases between them. One entry per CDR3 protein, called by TCRdb with MiXCR from the PCR reads. The sample includes some 85,000 distinct CDR3 sequences, around 47% of them seen just once. The sample comprised blood. The origin of this receptor is a male donor with severe acne vulgaris. The J gene is TRBJ2-5, the V gene TRBV29-1, with D perhaps TRBD2 (6 bases). DNA for the CDR3: TGCAGCGTTGAGCCAATCGGGGGGACCCAGTACTTC. The encoded protein is CSVEPIGGTQYF.